This entry concerns a single TCR beta chain. Its specificity is not known. This record belongs to a study of shared clonotypes between healthy human individuals. Study outcomes and limitations: Clonotypes not shared had lower generation probabilities than those common to all four donors. With few donors, the genetic and exposure-history diversity represented was limited. Blood was the only sampled material, and tissue repertoires likely differ.

The naive CD8 fraction comprised CD45RO-negative cells positively selected for CCR7 and excluded terminally differentiated effector memory CD45RA+ cells. The data were produced by immunoSEQ multiplex PCR, yet TCRdb's version contains in-frame clones alone and is incomplete. The table has about 2.2 million clones, about 94% seen once; the top ten hold around 1.7%. V lost 7 bases to trimming and J lost 2 bases; unmatched junction nucleotides: 6. This CDR3 has 13 amino acids. The germline CDR1 and CDR2 sequences are SQVTM and ANQGSEA. Sequencing input: naive CD8+ T cells from PBMCs. This clonotype was sampled from a man between 18 and 29 years old in good health. Some clones in this sample may be carry-over from other donors' samples. The chain joins TRBV29-1 to TRBJ2-7, with 9 positions matching TRBD1. Here the CDR3 DNA reads TGCAGCGGAGGACAGGGGAGTCCCTACGAGCAGTACTTC. It encodes CSGGQGSPYEQYF.